What follows are 4 T cell receptor beta chains derived from one specimen sequenced in a study of blood T cell repertoires in COVID-19. The repertoire was sequenced with immunoSEQ multiplex PCR; TCRdb's copy has only in-frame clones and lacks some. This table has about 29,000 clones, about four fifths appearing once. Sequenced: peripheral blood. These receptor sequences come from a man older than 75 with active COVID-19.

This clone was seen a handful of times. The chain combines TRBV9 with TRBJ2-1; D is perhaps TRBD2 (5 bases). This CDR3 is 15 amino acids long. Trimming took off 0 bases at V and 6 bases at J, with 13 bases between the two ends. CDR1 and CDR2 from the germline V gene are SGDLS and YYNGEE. CDR3 region: CASSVAPSSPNEQFF. CDR3 coding DNA: TGTGCCAGCAGCGTAGCGCCTAGCTCCCCCAATGAGCAGTTCTTC. The whole variable domain, filled in from reference TRBV9 and TRBJ2-1, reads DSGVTQTPKHLITATGQRVTLRCSPRSGDLSVYWYQQSLDQGLQFLIQYYNGEERAKGNILERFSAQQFPDLHSELNLSSLELGDSALYFCASSVAPSSPNEQFFGPGTRLTVL.

The sample holds one count of this clone. The chain carries TRBV2 and TRBJ1-1; no definite D call. The CDR3 is 14 residues long. Per the germline V gene, CDR1 is SNHLY and CDR2 is FYNNEI. With 6 bases removed from V and 1 base from J, the gap between germline ends came to 12 bases. The CDR3 DNA reads TGTGCCAGCAGGGGCCCCGCAGGGAACACTGAAGCTTTCTTT. As protein: CASRGPAGNTEAFF.

J is TRBJ2-2 and V is TRBV2; TRBD2 matches 11 bases. This CDR3 spans 16 amino acids. Germline loops: CDR1 SNHLY, CDR2 FYNNEI. Trimming took 5 bases from V and 4 from J; bases not matched to a gene: 6. The CDR3 nucleotides are TGTGCCAGCAGTTCTAGCGGGGGGTGGGCCACCGGGGAGCTGTTTTTT. Translating it yields CASSSSGGWATGELFF.

The chain links TRBV7-9 to TRBJ2-5, with 8 bases aligning to TRBD1. The CDR3 is 15 residues long. J lost 9 bases, V lost 1 base, and 10 bases had no gene match. Per germline, CDR1 SEHNR and CDR2 FQNEAQ (reference sequence). Here the CDR3 reads CASSLGAGTGAPQYF. CDR3 DNA sequence: TGTGCCAGCAGCTTAGGGGCCGGGACAGGCGCCCCCCAGTACTTC. Full variable domain (missing parts from reference TRBV7-9 and TRBJ2-5): DTGVSQNPRHKITKRGQNVTFRCDPISEHNRLYWYRQTLGQGPEFLTYFQNEAQLEKSRLLSDRFSAERPKGSFSTLEIQRTEQGDSAMYLCASSLGAGTGAPQYFGPGTRLLVL.